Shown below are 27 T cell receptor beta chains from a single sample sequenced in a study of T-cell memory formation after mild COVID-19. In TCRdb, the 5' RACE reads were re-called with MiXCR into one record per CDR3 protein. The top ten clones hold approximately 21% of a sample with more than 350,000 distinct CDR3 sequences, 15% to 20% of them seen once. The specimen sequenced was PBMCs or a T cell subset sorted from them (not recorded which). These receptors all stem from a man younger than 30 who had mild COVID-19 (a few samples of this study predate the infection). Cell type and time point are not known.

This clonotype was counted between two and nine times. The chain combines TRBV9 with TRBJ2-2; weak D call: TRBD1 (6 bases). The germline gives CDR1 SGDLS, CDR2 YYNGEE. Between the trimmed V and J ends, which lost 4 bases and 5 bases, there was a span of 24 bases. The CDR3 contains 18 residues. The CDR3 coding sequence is TGTGCCAGCAGCTCCGGACCTCAGGGGCCGCTAAGGACCGGGGAGCTGTTTTTT. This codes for CASSSGPQGPLRTGELFF.

The CDR3 protein is CSVVLGSFGNNEQFF. The CDR3 DNA follows: TGCAGCGTTGTTTTGGGCAGCTTCGGCAACAATGAGCAGTTCTTC. This rearrangement joins TRBV29-1 to TRBJ2-1, with D hard to call. Germline CDR1 reads SQVTM; CDR2 reads ANQGSEA. Trimming left V 4 bases short and J 5 bases short, with 18 bases between. CDR3 size: 15 residues.

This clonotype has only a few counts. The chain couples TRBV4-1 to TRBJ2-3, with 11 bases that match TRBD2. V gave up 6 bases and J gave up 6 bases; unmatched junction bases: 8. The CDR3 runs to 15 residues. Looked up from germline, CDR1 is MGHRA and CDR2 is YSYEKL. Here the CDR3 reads CASSPHGTSGDTQYF. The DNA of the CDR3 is TGCGCCAGCAGTCCCCACGGGACTAGCGGTGATACGCAGTATTTT.

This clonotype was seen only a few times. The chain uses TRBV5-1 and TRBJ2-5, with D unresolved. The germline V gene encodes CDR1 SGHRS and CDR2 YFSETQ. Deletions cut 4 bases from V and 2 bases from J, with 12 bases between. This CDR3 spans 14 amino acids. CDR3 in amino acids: CASSLVGPQETQYF. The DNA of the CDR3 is TGCGCCAGCAGCCTGGTGGGCCCTCAAGAGACCCAGTACTTC.

CDR3 sequence (DNA): TGCAGTGCTAAAATTCTCACAGATACGCAGTATTTT. This sequence encodes CSAKILTDTQYF. The V gene is TRBV20-1, the J gene TRBJ2-3; D unclear. The V and J ends lost 4 bases and 2 bases respectively, with 7 bases between them. The germline CDR1 and CDR2 sequences are DFQATT and SNEGSKA (reference sequence). This CDR3 region has 12 residues.

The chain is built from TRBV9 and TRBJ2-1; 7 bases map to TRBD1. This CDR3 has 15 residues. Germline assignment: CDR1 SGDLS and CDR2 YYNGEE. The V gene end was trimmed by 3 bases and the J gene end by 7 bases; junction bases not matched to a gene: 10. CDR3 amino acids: CASSDGTVAINEQFF. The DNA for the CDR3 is TGTGCCAGCAGCGACGGGACAGTGGCTATAAATGAGCAGTTCTTC.

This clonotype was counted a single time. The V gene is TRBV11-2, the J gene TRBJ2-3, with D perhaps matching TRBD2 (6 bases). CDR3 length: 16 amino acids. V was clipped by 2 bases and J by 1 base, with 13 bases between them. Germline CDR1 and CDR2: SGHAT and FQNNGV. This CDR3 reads CASSLTRGVGTDTQYF. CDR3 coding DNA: TGTGCCAGCAGCTTAACTCGCGGGGTGGGCACAGATACGCAGTATTTT.

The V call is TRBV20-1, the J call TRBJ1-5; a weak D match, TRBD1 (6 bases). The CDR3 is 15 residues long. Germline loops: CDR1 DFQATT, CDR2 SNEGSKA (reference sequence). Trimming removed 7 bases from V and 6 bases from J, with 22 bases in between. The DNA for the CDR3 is TGCAGTGTTTCAACCGCTACAGGGTTGGGTCAGCCCCAGCATTTT. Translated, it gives CSVSTATGLGQPQHF.

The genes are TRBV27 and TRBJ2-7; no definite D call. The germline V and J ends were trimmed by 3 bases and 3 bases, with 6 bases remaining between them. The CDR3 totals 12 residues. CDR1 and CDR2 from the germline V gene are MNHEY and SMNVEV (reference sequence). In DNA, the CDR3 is TGTGCCAGCAGTTTTACGGGCTACGAGCAGTACTTC. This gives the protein CASSFTGYEQYF.

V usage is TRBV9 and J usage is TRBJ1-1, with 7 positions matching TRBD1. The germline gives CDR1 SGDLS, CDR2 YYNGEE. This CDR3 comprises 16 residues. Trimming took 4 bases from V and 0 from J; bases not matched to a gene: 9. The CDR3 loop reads CASSPPGGGLNTEAFF. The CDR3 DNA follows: TGTGCCAGCAGCCCCCCAGGGGGAGGGTTGAACACTGAAGCTTTCTTT.

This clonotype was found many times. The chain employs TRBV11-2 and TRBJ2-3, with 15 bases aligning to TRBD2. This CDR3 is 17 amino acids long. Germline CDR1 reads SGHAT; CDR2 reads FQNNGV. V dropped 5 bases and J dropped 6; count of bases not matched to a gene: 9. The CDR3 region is CASSPRTSGGAGDTQYF. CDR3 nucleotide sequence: TGTGCCAGCAGCCCCCGGACTAGCGGGGGGGCGGGGGATACGCAGTATTTT.

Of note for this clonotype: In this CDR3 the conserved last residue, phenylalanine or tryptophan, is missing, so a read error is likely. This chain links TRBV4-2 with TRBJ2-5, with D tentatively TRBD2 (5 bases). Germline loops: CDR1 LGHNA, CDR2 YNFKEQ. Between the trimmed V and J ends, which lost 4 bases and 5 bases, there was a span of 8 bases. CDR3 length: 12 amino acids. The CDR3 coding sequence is TGTGCCAGCAGCCCGGGATCGGAGACCCAGTACTTA. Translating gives CASSPGSETQYL.

The CDR3 spells CASSQGVGISPLHF. The DNA of the CDR3 is TGTGCCAGCAGCCAAGGTGTCGGGATTTCACCCCTCCACTTT. This chain joins TRBV3-1 and TRBJ1-6; unclear D gene. V lost 1 base, J lost 9 bases, and 10 bases lay in between. This CDR3 is 14 amino acids long. CDR1 is LGHDT and CDR2 is YNNKEL in the germline V gene (reference sequence).

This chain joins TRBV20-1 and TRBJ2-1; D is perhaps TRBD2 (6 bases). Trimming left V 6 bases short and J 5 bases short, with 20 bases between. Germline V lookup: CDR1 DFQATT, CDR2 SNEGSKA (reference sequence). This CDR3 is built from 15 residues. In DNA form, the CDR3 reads TGCAGTGCCCCCCGGATTGCGGGGCCTAACAATGAGCAGTTCTTC. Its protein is CSAPRIAGPNNEQFF.

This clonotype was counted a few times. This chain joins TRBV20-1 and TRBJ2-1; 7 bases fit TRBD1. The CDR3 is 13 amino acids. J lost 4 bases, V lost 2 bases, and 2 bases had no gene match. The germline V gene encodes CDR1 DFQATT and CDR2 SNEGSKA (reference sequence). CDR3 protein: CSARPRGYNEQFF. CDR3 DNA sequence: TGCAGTGCTAGACCCAGGGGGTACAATGAGCAGTTCTTC.

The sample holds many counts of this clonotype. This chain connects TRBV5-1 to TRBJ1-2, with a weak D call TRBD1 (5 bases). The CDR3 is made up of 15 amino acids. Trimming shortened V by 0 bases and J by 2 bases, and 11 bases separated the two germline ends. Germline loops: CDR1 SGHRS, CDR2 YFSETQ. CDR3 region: CASSLDPGFNYGYTF. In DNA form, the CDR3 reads TGCGCCAGCAGCTTGGACCCAGGGTTCAACTATGGCTACACCTTC.

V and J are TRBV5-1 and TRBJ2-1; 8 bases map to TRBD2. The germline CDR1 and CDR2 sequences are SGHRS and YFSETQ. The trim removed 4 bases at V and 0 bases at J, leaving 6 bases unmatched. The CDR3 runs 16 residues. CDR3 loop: CASSQIAGSSYNEQFF. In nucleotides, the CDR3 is TGCGCCAGCAGCCAAATAGCGGGGAGCTCCTACAATGAGCAGTTCTTC.

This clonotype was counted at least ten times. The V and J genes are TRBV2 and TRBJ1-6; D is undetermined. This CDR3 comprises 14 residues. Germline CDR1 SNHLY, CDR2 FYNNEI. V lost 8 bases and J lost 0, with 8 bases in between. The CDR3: CASSPDSYNSPLHF. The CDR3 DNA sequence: TGTGCCAGCTCGCCAGACTCCTATAATTCACCCCTCCACTTT.

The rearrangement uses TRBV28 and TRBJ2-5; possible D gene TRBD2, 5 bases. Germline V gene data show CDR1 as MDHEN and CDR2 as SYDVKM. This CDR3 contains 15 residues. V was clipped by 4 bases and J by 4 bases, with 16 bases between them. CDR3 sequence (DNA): TGTGCCAGCAGTTCGCGGACCCTCGAGGGAGAGACCCAGTACTTC. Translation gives CASSSRTLEGETQYF.

The CDR3 nucleotides read TGTGCCAGCAGCTTAGCGCTAGGGAGAGACTACGAGCAGTACTTC. Its translation: CASSLALGRDYEQYF. This chain joins TRBV7-2 and TRBJ2-7; maybe TRBD2 (5 bases). V lost 0 bases and J lost 3, with 12 bases in between. The CDR3 covers 15 residues. Germline V CDR1 and CDR2: SGHTA, FQGNSA.

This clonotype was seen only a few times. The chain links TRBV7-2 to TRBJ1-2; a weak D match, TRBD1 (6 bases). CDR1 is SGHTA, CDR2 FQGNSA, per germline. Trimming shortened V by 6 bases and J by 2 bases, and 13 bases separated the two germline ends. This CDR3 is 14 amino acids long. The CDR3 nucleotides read TGTGCCAGCAGGTTTCGGACAGCGAACTATGGCTACACCTTC. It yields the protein CASRFRTANYGYTF. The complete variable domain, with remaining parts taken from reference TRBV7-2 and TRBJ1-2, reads GAGVSQSPSNKVTEKGKDVELRCDPISGHTALYWYRQSLGQGLEFLIYFQGNSAPDKSGLPSDRFSAERTGGSVSTLTIQRTQQEDSAVYLCASRFRTANYGYTFGSGTRLTVV.

The DNA of the CDR3 is TGCAGTGCTAGTGCCAGGGCGGTTGGTGGCTACACCTTC. Translation: CSASARAVGGYTF. The chain uses TRBV20-1 and TRBJ1-2; D may be TRBD1 (5 bases). The ends were cut back, 3 bases at V and 7 bases at J, with 15 bases in the middle. The germline V gene has CDR1 DFQATT and CDR2 SNEGSKA (reference sequence). The CDR3 spans 13 residues.

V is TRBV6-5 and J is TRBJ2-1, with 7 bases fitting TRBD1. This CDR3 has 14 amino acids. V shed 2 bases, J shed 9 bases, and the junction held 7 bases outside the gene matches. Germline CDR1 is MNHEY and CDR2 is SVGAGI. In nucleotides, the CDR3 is TGTGCCAGCAGTTACCCGACAGGGTCCGGTGAGCAGTTCTTC. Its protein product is CASSYPTGSGEQFF.

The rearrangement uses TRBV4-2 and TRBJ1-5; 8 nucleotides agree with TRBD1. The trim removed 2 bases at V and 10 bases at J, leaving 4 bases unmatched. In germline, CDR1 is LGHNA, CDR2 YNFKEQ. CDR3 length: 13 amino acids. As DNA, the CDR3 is TGTGCCAGCAGCCAATTACAGGGGGGTCCCCAGCATTTT. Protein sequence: CASSQLQGGPQHF.

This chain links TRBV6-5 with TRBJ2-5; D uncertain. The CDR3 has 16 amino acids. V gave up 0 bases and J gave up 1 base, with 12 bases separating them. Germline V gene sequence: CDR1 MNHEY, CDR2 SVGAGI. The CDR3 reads CASSYSYGRSQETQYF. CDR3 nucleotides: TGTGCCAGCAGTTACTCCTACGGGCGTTCCCAAGAGACCCAGTACTTC.

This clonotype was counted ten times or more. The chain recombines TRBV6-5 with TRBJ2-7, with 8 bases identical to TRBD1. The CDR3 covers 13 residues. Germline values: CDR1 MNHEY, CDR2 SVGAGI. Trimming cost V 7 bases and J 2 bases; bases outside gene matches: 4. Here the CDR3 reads CASNLQGAYEQYF. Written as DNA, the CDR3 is TGTGCCAGCAACTTACAGGGGGCCTACGAGCAGTACTTC.

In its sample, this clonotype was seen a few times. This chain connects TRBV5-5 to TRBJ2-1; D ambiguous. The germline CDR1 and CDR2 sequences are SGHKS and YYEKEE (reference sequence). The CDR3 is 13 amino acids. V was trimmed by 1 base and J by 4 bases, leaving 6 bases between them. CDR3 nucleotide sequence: TGTGCCAGCAGCTTGCGGCGGTACAATGAGCAGTTCTTC. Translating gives CASSLRRYNEQFF.